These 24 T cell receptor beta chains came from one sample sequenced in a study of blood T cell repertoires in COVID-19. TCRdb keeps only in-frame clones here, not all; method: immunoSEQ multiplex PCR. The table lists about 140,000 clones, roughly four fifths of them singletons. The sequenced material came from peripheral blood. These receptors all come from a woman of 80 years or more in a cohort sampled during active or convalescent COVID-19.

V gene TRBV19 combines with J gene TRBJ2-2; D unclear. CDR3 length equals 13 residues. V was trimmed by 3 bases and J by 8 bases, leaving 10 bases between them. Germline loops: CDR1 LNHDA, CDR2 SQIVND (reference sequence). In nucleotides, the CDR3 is TGTGCCAGTAGTATCAATCGAGGAGGGGAGCTGTTTTTT. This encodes CASSINRGGELFF.

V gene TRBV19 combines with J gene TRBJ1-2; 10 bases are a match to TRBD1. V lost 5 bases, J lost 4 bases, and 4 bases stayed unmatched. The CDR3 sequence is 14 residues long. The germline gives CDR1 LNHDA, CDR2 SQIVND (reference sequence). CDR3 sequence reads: CASSFRDRGYGYTF. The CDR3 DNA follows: TGTGCCAGTAGTTTCCGGGACAGGGGCTATGGCTACACCTTC.

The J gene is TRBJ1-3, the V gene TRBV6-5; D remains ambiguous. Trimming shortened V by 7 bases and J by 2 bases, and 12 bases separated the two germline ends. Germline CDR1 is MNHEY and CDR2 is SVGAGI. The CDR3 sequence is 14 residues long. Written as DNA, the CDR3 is TGTGCCAGCATCCCGTCGGGGACTGGAAACACCATATATTTT. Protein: CASIPSGTGNTIYF.

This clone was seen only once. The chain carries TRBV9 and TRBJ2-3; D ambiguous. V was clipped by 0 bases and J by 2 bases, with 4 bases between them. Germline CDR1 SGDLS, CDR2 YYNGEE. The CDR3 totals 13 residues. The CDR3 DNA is TGTGCCAGCAGCGTAGATATCACAGATACGCAGTATTTT. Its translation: CASSVDITDTQYF.

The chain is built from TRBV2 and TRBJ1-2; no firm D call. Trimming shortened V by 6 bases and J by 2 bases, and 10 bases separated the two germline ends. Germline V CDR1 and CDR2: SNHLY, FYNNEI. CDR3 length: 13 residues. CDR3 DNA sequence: TGTGCCAGCAGAGCTGACACGAACTATGGCTACACCTTC. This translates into CASRADTNYGYTF.

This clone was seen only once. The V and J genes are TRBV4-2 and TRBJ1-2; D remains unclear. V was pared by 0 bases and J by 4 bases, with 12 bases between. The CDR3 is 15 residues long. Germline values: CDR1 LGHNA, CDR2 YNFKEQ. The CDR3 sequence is CASSQDWSRAYGYTF. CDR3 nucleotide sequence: TGTGCCAGCAGCCAAGATTGGTCTAGAGCCTATGGCTACACCTTC.

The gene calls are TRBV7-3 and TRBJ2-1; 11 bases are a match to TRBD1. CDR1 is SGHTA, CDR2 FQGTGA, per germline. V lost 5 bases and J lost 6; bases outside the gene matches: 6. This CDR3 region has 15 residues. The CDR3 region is CASSARTGGINEQFF. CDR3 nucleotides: TGTGCCAGCAGCGCTCGGACAGGGGGCATCAATGAGCAGTTCTTC.

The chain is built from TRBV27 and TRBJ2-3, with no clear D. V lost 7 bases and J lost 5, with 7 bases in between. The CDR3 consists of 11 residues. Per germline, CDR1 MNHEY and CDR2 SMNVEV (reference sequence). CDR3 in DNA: TGTGCCAGCATCTCGGTAGATACGCAGTATTTT. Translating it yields CASISVDTQYF.

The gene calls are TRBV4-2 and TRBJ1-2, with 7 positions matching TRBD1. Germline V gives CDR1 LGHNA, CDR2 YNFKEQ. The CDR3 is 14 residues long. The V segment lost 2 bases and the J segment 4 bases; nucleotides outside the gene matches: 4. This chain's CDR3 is CASSQPGQTYGYTF. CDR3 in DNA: TGTGCCAGCAGCCAACCGGGACAGACCTATGGCTACACCTTC.

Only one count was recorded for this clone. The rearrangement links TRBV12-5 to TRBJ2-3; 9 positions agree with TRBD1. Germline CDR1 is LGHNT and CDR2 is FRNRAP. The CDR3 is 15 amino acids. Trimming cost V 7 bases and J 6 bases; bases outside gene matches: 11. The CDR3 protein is CASATGQGNGDTQYF. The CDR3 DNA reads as TGTGCTAGTGCCACCGGACAGGGGAATGGGGATACGCAGTATTTT.

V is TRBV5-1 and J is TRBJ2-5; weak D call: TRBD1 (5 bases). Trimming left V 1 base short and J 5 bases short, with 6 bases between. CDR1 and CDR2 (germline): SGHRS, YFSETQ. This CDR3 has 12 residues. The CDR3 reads CASSLSGETQYF. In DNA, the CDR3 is TGCGCCAGCAGCTTGTCAGGGGAGACCCAGTACTTC.

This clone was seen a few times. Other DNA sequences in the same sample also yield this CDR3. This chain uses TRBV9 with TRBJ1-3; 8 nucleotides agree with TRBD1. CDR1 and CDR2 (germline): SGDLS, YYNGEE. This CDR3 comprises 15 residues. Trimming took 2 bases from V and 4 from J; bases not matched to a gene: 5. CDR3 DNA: TGTGCCAGCAGCGTTGGGCAGGGGGCCGGAAACACCATATATTTT. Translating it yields CASSVGQGAGNTIYF.

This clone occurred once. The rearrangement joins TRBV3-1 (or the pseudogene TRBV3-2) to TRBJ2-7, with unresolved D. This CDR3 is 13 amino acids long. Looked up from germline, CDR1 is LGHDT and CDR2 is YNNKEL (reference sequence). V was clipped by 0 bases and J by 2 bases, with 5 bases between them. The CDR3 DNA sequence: TGTGCCAGCAGCCAAGATCCAGCCTACGAGCAGTACGTC. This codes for CASSQDPAYEQYV.

This chain's CDR3 is CASSQGTVGGQPQHF. The DNA of the CDR3 is TGTGCCAGCAGCCAAGGGACAGTGGGCGGTCAGCCCCAGCATTTT. The chain is built from TRBV4-2 and TRBJ1-5, with D tentatively TRBD1 (6 bases). Germline CDR1 and CDR2: LGHNA and YNFKEQ. CDR3 length: 15 residues. Trimming cost V 1 base and J 6 bases, with 13 bases left between them.

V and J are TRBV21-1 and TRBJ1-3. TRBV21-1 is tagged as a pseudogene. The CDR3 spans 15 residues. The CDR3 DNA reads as TGTGCCAGCGGAGCGGATTACAGCCCTGGAAACACCATATATTTT. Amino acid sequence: CASGADYSPGNTIYF.

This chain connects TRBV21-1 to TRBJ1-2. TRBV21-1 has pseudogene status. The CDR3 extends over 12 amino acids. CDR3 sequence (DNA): TGTGCCAGCAGCAAACGGGGGTATGGCTACACCTTC. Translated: CASSKRGYGYTF.

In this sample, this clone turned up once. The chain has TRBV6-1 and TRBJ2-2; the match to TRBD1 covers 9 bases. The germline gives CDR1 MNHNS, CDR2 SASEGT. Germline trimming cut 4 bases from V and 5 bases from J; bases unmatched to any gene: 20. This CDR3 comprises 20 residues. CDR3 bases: TGTGCCAGCAGTGCCGAACCGGGACAGGGTATGGCCTCTATTACCGGGGAGCTGTTTTTT. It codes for CASSAEPGQGMASITGELFF.

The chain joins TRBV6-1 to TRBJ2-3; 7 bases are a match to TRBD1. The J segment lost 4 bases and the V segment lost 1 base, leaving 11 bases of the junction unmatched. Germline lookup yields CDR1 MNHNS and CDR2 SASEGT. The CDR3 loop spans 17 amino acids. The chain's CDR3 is CASSEGRDSSTADTQYF. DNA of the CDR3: TGTGCCAGCAGTGAAGGTAGGGACAGCTCAACCGCAGATACGCAGTATTTT.

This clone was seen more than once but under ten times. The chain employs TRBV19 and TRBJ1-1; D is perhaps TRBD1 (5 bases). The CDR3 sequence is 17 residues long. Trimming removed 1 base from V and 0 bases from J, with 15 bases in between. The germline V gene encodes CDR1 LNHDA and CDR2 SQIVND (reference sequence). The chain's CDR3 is CASSIGSGRAMNTEAFF. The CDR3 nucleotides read TGTGCCAGTAGTATAGGAAGTGGCAGGGCCATGAACACTGAAGCTTTCTTT.

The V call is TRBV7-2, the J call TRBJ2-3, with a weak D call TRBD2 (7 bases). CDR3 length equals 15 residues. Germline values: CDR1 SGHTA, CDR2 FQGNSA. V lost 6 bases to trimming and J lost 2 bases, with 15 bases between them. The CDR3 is CASRSWRGLTDTQYF. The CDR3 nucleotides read TGTGCCAGCAGGAGCTGGCGGGGGCTCACAGATACGCAGTATTTT.

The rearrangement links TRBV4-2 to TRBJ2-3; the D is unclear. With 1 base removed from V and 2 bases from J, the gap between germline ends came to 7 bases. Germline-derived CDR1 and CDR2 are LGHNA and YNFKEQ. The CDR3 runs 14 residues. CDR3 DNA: TGTGCCAGCAGCCAAGTTTTGTACACAGATACGCAGTATTTT. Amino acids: CASSQVLYTDTQYF.

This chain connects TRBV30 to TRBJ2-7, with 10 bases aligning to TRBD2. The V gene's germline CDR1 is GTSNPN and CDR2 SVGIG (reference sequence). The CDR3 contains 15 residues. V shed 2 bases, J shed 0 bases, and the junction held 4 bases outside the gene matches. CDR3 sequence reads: CAWSPLAGVSYEQYF. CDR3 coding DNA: TGTGCCTGGAGTCCTCTAGCGGGGGTCTCCTACGAGCAGTACTTC.

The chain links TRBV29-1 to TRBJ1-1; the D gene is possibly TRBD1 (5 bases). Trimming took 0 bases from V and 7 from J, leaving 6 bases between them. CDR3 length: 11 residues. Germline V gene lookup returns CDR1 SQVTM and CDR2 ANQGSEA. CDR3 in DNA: TGCAGCGTTGAAGATACAGGTGAAGCTTTCTTT. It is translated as CSVEDTGEAFF.

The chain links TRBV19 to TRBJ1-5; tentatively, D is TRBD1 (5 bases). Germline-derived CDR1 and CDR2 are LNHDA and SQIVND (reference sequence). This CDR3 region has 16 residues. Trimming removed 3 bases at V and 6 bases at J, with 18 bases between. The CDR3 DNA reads TGTGCCAGTAGTATGGGTTCGACAGCCCCAAGTCAGCCCCAGCATTTT. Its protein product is CASSMGSTAPSQPQHF.